Described below is a single T cell receptor beta chain sequence and its context. The data derive from a study of blood T cell repertoires in COVID-19. Background on the study: Acute-phase and convalescent COVID-19 samples originated in the United States, Italy and Spain. The analysed material was cDNA or gDNA that came from T cells, B-cell-depleted T cells, or PBMCs.

Trimming took off 0 bases at V and 11 bases at J, with 11 bases between the two ends. The CDR3 length is 13 residues. Germline values: CDR1 MGHRA, CDR2 YSYEKL. How the authors handled the data: Estimation of nucleated cell counts was performed using reference gene primer amplification. Repertoires were generated with immunoSEQ multiplex PCR, while TCRdb's copy carries only in-frame clones and drops some. V and J calls and clone size are copied from that table; D and trimming were computed from the DNA. The data hold about 23,000 clones, with 86% observed a single time. Sequencing was performed on peripheral blood. This chain links TRBV4-1 with TRBJ2-1; D gene uncertain. The TCR originated in a human donor with acute or convalescent COVID-19. The donor label of this sample is uncertain. The CDR3 bases are TGCGCCAGCAGCCAAGAACCTAACGTAAAGCAGTTCTTC. It specifies CASSQEPNVKQFF.